This TCR beta chain derives from a study of blood T cell repertoires in COVID-19. Sequencing used immunoSEQ multiplex PCR; TCRdb keeps in-frame clones, though not all of them. The sample holds about 170,000 clones, around 84% seen once. Per germline, CDR1 MDHEN and CDR2 SYDVKM. J lost 7 bases, V lost 4 bases, and 5 bases had no gene match. The CDR3 is 14 residues long. The receptor's source is a woman over 75 with COVID-19, enrolled during active disease. The rearrangement links TRBV28 to TRBJ1-5; 9 nucleotides align to TRBD1. The specimen was peripheral blood. The CDR3 DNA follows: TGTGCCAGCAGTTCTGGGACAGGGAGGCAGCCCCAGCATTTT. This translates into CASSSGTGRQPQHF.